These T cell receptor beta chains were read from a single sample in a study of T cell repertoires in cytomegalovirus infection. MiXCR, applied by TCRdb to the reads, yields one record per CDR3 protein. The repertoire holds around 240,000 distinct CDR3 sequences, with 20% to 25% as singletons. Sequenced input: CD8+ T cells from PBMCs. These receptors were taken from a human donor in good health (CMV status not recorded). Some clones in this sample may be carry-over from other donors' samples. CDR3s include the opening cysteine and the closing phenylalanine or tryptophan. Each record gives: clone size, V gene, J gene, D gene, CDR3 protein, CDR3 DNA. The D gene is left open where the match is weak. Size is omitted from some rows. Given values are once, few, many or a class for expanded clones.

NA	TRBV12-3/TRBV12-4	TRBJ2-5	NA	CASRVHLQETQYF	TGTGCCAGCAGGGTACATCTCCAAGAGACCCAGTACTTC
many	TRBV28	TRBJ2-1	NA	CASSYLGRGNEQFF	TGTGCCAGCAGTTACCTGGGCCGGGGAAATGAGCAGTTCTTC
few	TRBV19	TRBJ1-1	NA	CASSINSNTEAFF	TGTGCCAGTAGTATAAACAGTAACACTGAAGCTTTCTTT
NA	TRBV6-8	TRBJ1-2	TRBD1	CASSYSPTGDGYTF	TGTGCCAGCAGTTACTCTCCTACAGGGGATGGCTACACCTTC
NA	TRBV7-9	TRBJ2-7	NA	CASTAVQGHEQYF	TGTGCCAGCACCGCCGTACAAGGACACGAGCAGTACTTC
NA	TRBV6-8	TRBJ2-3	NA	CASSYGPLGTDTQYF	TGTGCCAGCAGTTACGGACCCCTCGGTACAGATACGCAGTATTTT
many	TRBV7-9	TRBJ1-1	NA	CASSPKAGKLNTEAFF	TGTGCCAGCAGCCCCAAGGCGGGGAAACTGAACACTGAAGCTTTCTTT
NA	TRBV20-1	TRBJ2-3	TRBD2	CSETLAGGADTQYF	TGCAGTGAGACACTAGCGGGGGGCGCAGATACGCAGTATTTT
few	TRBV11-1	TRBJ2-7	TRBD2	CASSLRRGSPYEQYF	TGTGCCAGCAGCTTACGGCGGGGGTCTCCCTACGAGCAGTACTTC
many	TRBV28	TRBJ2-7	TRBD2	CASSLPGSGAWEQYF	TGTGCCAGCTCCCTGCCCGGTAGCGGGGCTTGGGAGCAGTACTTC
few	TRBV7-9	TRBJ2-5	TRBD2	CASSFKVPAGGGETQYF	TGTGCCAGCAGCTTCAAGGTTCCAGCGGGGGGGGGAGAGACCCAGTACTTC
NA	TRBV29-1	TRBJ2-4	NA	CSGRDTLAKNIQYF	TGCAGCGGTCGGGACACCCTAGCCAAAAACATTCAGTACTTC
many	TRBV9	TRBJ2-1	NA	CASSPAPAAYNEQFF	TGTGCCAGCAGCCCCGCGCCCGCGGCGTACAATGAGCAGTTCTTC
NA	TRBV2	TRBJ2-2	TRBD2	CASSGGAYTGELFF	TGTGCCAGCAGCGGGGGGGCATACACCGGGGAGCTGTTTTTT
few	TRBV6-2/TRBV6-3	TRBJ2-6	NA	CATTTGSGANVLTF	TGTGCCACAACGACAGGCTCAGGGGCCAACGTCCTGACTTTC
NA	TRBV12-3/TRBV12-4	TRBJ1-2	TRBD1	CASSLEDRGLSGYTF	TGTGCCAGCAGTTTAGAGGACAGGGGGTTATCTGGCTACACCTTC
many	TRBV7-6	TRBJ2-6	TRBD1	CASSQGDSGANVLTF	TGTGCCAGCAGTCAGGGGGATTCCGGGGCCAACGTCCTGACTTTC
NA	TRBV12-3/TRBV12-4	TRBJ2-5	NA	CASSLYHSVSQETQYF	TGTGCCAGCAGTTTATATCATTCGGTCAGCCAAGAGACCCAGTACTTC
NA	TRBV12-3/TRBV12-4	TRBJ2-1	NA	CASTPEAYNEQFF	TGTGCCAGCACCCCGGAGGCCTACAATGAGCAGTTCTTC
many	TRBV28	TRBJ2-2	NA	CASSTMTDSNTGELFF	TGTGCCAGCAGTACAATGACAGACTCGAACACCGGGGAGCTGTTTTTT
once	TRBV7-9	TRBJ1-1	NA	CASGFGSNTEAFF	TGTGCCAGCGGCTTCGGGTCGAACACTGAAGCTTTCTTT
NA	TRBV20-1	TRBJ2-7	TRBD1	CSARALPIGTDEQYF	TGCAGTGCTAGAGCCCTTCCGATTGGGACAGACGAGCAGTACTTC
NA	TRBV28	TRBJ2-5	TRBD2	CASSLGAGGPGETQYF	TGTGCCAGCAGTTTAGGGGCGGGGGGGCCGGGAGAGACCCAGTACTTC
NA	TRBV25-1	TRBJ2-5	NA	CASSEVEPQISGETQYF	TGTGCCAGCAGTGAAGTCGAGCCCCAAATTTCCGGGGAGACCCAGTACTTC
few	TRBV12-3/TRBV12-4	TRBJ1-2	NA	CATAVLNYGYTF	TGTGCCACTGCGGTTTTAAACTATGGCTACACCTTC
NA	TRBV11-1	TRBJ2-1	TRBD1	CASSNRGNYNEQFF	TGTGCCAGCAGCAACAGGGGAAACTACAATGAGCAGTTCTTC
NA	TRBV5-6	TRBJ2-3	TRBD1	CASSLYGTGVADTQYF	TGTGCCAGCAGCTTGTATGGGACAGGGGTGGCAGATACGCAGTATTTT
many	TRBV7-2	TRBJ2-7	TRBD2	CASSFGLGTGEQYF	TGTGCCAGCAGCTTCGGACTAGGGACGGGCGAGCAGTACTTC
many	TRBV28	TRBJ2-7	TRBD2	CASTPRGGRSSYEQYF	TGTGCCAGCACCCCGCGGGGGGGAAGAAGCTCCTACGAGCAGTACTTC
once	TRBV2	TRBJ2-7	NA	CASTVEVGSAYEQYF	TGTGCCAGCACGGTGGAGGTAGGGTCGGCCTACGAGCAGTACTTC
NA	TRBV20-1	TRBJ1-1	NA	CSAGGHNTEAFF	TGCAGTGCAGGGGGTCATAACACTGAAGCTTTCTTT
NA	TRBV2	TRBJ2-1	TRBD1	CASSEATGTGANEQFF	TGTGCCAGCAGTGAAGCGACCGGGACAGGGGCCAATGAGCAGTTCTTC
many	TRBV28	TRBJ2-7	NA	CASNEFDSYEQYF	TGTGCCAGCAACGAATTTGACTCCTACGAGCAGTACTTC
NA	TRBV28	TRBJ2-7	TRBD1	CASKGTGGSYEQYF	TGTGCCAGCAAAGGGACAGGGGGCTCCTACGAGCAGTACTTC
few	TRBV7-8	TRBJ2-6	NA	CASSLGRVGANVLTF	TGTGCCAGCAGCTTAGGACGGGTAGGGGCCAACGTCCTGACTTTC
many	TRBV28	TRBJ1-5	TRBD1	CASRRTGSNQPQHF	TGTGCCAGCCGGAGGACAGGGAGCAATCAGCCCCAGCATTTT
many	TRBV2	TRBJ1-2	NA	CASSERDRGGYTF	TGTGCCAGCAGTGAGAGGGACCGCGGGGGCTACACCTTC
many	TRBV7-8	TRBJ2-1	TRBD2	CASSESGGAYNEQFF	TGTGCCAGCAGCGAGAGCGGGGGTGCCTACAATGAGCAGTTCTTC
NA	TRBV6-1	TRBJ2-3	NA	CASRGIALASDTQYF	TGTGCCAGCAGAGGGATCGCCTTGGCATCAGATACGCAGTATTTT
NA	TRBV20-1	TRBJ2-5	NA	CSARDRWLRETQYF	TGCAGTGCTAGAGATCGGTGGCTTCGGGAGACCCAGTACTTC
few	TRBV6-5	TRBJ2-6	TRBD2	CASSYSDGGARFVLTF	TGTGCCAGCAGTTACTCAGACGGGGGGGCCCGGTTCGTCCTGACTTTC
once	TRBV10-3	TRBJ2-1	TRBD1	CAISGPTGTREQFF	TGTGCCATCAGTGGTCCGACAGGGACACGTGAGCAGTTCTTC
few	TRBV7-9	TRBJ2-1	NA	CASSPDPSNEQFF	TGTGCCAGCAGCCCAGATCCTAGCAATGAGCAGTTCTTC
NA	TRBV29-1	TRBJ2-1	NA	CSVETGSGWNEQFF	TGCAGCGTTGAAACAGGCTCGGGGTGGAATGAGCAGTTCTTC